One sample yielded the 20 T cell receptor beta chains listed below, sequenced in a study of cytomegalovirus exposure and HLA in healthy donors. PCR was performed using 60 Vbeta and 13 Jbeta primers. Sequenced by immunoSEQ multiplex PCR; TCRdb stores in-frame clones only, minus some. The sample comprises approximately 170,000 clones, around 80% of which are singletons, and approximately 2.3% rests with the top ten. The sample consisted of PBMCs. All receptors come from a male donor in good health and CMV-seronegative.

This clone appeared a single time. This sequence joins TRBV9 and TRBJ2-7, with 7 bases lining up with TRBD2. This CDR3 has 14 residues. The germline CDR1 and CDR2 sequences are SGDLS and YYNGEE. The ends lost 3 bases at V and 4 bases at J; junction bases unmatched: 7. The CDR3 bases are TGTGCCAGCAGCGCCCGGGACTACCCGTACGAGCAGTACTTC. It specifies CASSARDYPYEQYF.

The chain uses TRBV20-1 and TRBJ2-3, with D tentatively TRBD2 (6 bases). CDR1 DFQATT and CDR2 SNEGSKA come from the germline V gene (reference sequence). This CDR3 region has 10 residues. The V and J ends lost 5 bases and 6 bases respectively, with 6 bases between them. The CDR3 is CSAAGDTQYF. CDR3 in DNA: TGCAGTGCTGCGGGGGATACGCAGTATTTT.

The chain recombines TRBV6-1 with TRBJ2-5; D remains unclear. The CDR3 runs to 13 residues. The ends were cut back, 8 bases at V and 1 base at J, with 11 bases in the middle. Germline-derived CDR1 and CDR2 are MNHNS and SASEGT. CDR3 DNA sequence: TGTGCCAGCCGATCCTCGGGCCAAGAGACCCAGTACTTC. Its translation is CASRSSGQETQYF.

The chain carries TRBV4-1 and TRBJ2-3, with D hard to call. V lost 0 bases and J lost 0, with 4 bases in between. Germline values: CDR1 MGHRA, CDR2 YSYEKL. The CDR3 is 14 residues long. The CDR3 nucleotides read TGCGCCAGCAGCCAAGATACTAGCACAGATACGCAGTATTTT. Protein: CASSQDTSTDTQYF.

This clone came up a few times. CDR3 nucleotide sequence: TGTGCCCACGTGGCAAAACTGTTTTTT. Translation gives CAHVAKLFF. The rearrangement links TRBV25-1 to TRBJ1-4; D gene ambiguous. The CDR3 covers 9 residues. Germline values: CDR1 MGHDK, CDR2 SYGVNS. Trimming stripped 11 bases from V and 10 bases from J, with 8 bases between.

The CDR3 protein is CASSLDSRAETQYF. The CDR3 bases are TGTGCCAGTAGCCTGGACAGTCGAGCCGAGACCCAGTACTTC. The chain is built from TRBV19 and TRBJ2-5; weak D call: TRBD1 (6 bases). Trimming stripped 6 bases from V and 5 bases from J, with 16 bases between. The CDR3 has 14 residues. Germline V CDR1 and CDR2: LNHDA, SQIVND (reference sequence).

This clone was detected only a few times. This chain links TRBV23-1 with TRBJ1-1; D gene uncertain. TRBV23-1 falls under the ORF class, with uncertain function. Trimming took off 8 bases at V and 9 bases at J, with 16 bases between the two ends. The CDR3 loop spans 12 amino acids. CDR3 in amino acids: CASLKKQWKAFF. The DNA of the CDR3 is TGCGCCAGCCTGAAAAAACAGTGGAAAGCTTTCTTT.

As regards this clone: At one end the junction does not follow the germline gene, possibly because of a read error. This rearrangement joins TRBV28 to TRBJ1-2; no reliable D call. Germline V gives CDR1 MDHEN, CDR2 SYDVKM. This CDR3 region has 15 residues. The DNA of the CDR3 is TGTGCCAGCAGGATTCCAGGACTCGCTAACTATGGCTACCCCTTC. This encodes CASRIPGLANYGYPF.

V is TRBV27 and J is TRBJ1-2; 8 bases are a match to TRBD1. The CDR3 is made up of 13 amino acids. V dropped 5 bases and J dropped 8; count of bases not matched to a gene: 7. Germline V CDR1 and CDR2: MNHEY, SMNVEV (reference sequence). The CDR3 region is CASSLDRGGGYTF. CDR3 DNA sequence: TGTGCCAGCAGTCTCGACAGGGGCGGAGGCTACACCTTC.

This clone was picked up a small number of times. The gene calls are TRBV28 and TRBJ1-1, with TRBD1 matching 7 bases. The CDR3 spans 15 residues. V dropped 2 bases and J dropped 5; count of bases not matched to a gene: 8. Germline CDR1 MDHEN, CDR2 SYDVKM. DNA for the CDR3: TGTGCCAGCAGTTTACCGGGACCACAGGGGACTGAAGCTTTCTTT. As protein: CASSLPGPQGTEAFF.

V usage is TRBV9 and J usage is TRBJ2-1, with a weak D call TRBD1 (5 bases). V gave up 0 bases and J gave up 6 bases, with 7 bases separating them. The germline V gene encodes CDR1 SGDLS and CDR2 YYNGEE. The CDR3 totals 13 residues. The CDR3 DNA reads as TGTGCCAGCAGCGTAGTAGGGGTCAATGAGCAGTTCTTC. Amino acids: CASSVVGVNEQFF. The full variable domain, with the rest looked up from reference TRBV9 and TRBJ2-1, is DSGVTQTPKHLITATGQRVTLRCSPRSGDLSVYWYQQSLDQGLQFLIQYYNGEERAKGNILERFSAQQFPDLHSELNLSSLELGDSALYFCASSVVGVNEQFFGPGTRLTVL.

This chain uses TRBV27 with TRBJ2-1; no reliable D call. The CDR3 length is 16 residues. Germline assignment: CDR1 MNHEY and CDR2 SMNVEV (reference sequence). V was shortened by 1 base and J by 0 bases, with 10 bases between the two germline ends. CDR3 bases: TGTGCCAGCAGTTTATATCTGGGCCTCTCCTACAATGAGCAGTTCTTC. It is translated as CASSLYLGLSYNEQFF.

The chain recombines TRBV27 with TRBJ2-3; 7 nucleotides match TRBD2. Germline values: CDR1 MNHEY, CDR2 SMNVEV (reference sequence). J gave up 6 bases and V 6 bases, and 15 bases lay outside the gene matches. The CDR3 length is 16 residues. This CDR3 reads CASRFDHPGGTDTQYF. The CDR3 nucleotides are TGTGCCAGCAGGTTTGACCACCCGGGAGGTACGGATACGCAGTATTTT.

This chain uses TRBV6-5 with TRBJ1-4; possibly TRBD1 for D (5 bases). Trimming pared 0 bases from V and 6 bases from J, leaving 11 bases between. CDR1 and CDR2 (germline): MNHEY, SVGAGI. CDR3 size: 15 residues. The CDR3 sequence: CASSYSSGVDEKLFF. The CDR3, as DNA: TGTGCCAGCAGTTACTCATCGGGGGTAGATGAAAAACTGTTTTTT.

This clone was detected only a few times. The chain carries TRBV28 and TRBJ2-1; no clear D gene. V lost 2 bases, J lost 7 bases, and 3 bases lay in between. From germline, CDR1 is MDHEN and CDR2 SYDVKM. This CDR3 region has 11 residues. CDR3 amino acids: CASSLRNEQFF. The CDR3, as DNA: TGTGCCAGCAGTTTACGGAATGAGCAGTTCTTC.

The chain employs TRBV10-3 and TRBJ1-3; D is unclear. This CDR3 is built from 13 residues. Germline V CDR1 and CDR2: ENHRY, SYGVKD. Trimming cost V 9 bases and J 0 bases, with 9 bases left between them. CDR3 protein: CAIRVTSGNTIYF. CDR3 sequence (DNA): TGTGCCATTCGGGTGACCTCTGGAAACACCATATATTTT.

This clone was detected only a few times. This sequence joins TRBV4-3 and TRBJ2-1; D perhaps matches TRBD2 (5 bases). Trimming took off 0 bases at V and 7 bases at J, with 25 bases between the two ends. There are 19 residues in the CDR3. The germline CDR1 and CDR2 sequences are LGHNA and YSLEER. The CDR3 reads CASSQDPPQRRRMRNEQFF. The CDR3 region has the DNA TGCGCCAGCAGCCAAGACCCCCCCCAGCGGCGGCGAATGCGGAATGAGCAGTTCTTC.

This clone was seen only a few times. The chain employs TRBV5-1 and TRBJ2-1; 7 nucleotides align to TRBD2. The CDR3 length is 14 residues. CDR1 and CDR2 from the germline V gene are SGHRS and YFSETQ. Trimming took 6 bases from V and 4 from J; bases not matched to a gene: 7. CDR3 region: CASTYGGGYNEQFF. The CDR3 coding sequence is TGCGCCAGCACCTATGGCGGGGGTTACAATGAGCAGTTCTTC. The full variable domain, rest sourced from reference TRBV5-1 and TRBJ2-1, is KAGVTQTPRYLIKTRGQQVTLSCSPISGHRSVSWYQQTPGQGLQFLFEYFSETQRNKGNFPGRFSGRQFSNSRSEMNVSTLELGDSALYLCASTYGGGYNEQFFGPGTRLTVL.

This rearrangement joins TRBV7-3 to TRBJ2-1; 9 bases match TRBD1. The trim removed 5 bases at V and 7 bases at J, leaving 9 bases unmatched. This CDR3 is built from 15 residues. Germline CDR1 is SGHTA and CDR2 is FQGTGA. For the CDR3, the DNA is TGTGCCAGCAGCCCGGGACAGGGAGGTCGGAATGAGCAGTTCTTC. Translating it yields CASSPGQGGRNEQFF.

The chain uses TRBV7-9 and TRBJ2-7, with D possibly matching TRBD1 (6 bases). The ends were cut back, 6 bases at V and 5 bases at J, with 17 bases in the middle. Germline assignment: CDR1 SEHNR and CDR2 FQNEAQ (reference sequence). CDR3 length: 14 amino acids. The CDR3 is CASSFTGLRDEQYF. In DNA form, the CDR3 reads TGTGCCAGCAGTTTTACAGGGTTGAGAGACGAGCAGTACTTC.